A selection of T cell receptor beta chains follows, all from one sample in a study of cytomegalovirus exposure and HLA in healthy donors. Generated by immunoSEQ multiplex PCR, the TCRdb table keeps only in-frame clones and is missing some. The sample table includes about 33,000 clones. Material for sequencing was PBMCs. Receptors originate from a woman aged 40 to 50 in good health and CMV-seropositive. The CDR3 runs from the conserved cysteine through the conserved F or W. Fields, in order: clone size, J gene, D gene, V gene, CDR3 protein, CDR3 DNA. A D gene is named only where the DNA matches it firmly. Where a row states a size, it is once, few, many or the class of an expanded clone; other rows omit it.

clone size: NA; J gene: TRBJ2-1; D gene: TRBD2; V gene: TRBV28; CDR3 protein: CASSPRLSGRDNEQFF; CDR3 DNA: TGTGCCAGCAGTCCCCGGCTGAGCGGGAGGGACAATGAGCAGTTCTTC
clone size: NA; J gene: TRBJ2-3; D gene: NA; V gene: TRBV12-5; CDR3 protein: CASAQGSTDTQYF; CDR3 DNA: TGTGCTAGTGCGCAGGGTAGCACAGATACGCAGTATTTT
clone size: NA; J gene: TRBJ2-7; D gene: TRBD1; V gene: TRBV18; CDR3 protein: CASSPRYGDRVYEQYF; CDR3 DNA: TGTGCCAGCTCACCAAGGTACGGGGACAGGGTATACGAGCAGTACTTC
clone size: NA; J gene: TRBJ1-1; D gene: NA; V gene: TRBV9; CDR3 protein: CASSLGGEGTEAFF; CDR3 DNA: TGTGCCAGCAGCTTAGGGGGGGAAGGCACTGAAGCTTTCTTT
clone size: NA; J gene: TRBJ2-2; D gene: NA; V gene: TRBV5-6; CDR3 protein: CASSSRVSGELFF; CDR3 DNA: TGTGCCAGCAGCTCCAGGGTCAGCGGGGAGCTGTTTTTT
clone size: NA; J gene: TRBJ2-2; D gene: NA; V gene: TRBV5-4; CDR3 protein: CASSLVAGHTGELFF; CDR3 DNA: TGTGCCAGCAGCTTGGTCGCGGGACACACCGGGGAGCTGTTTTTT
clone size: NA; J gene: TRBJ1-4; D gene: TRBD1; V gene: TRBV27; CDR3 protein: CASSFDQGGREKLFF; CDR3 DNA: TGTGCCAGCAGTTTCGATCAGGGGGGACGGGAAAAACTGTTTTTT
clone size: NA; J gene: TRBJ2-2; D gene: NA; V gene: TRBV27; CDR3 protein: CASSLSRAGELFF; CDR3 DNA: TGTGCCAGCAGTTTAAGCAGGGCCGGGGAGCTGTTTTTT
clone size: NA; J gene: TRBJ2-7; D gene: TRBD1; V gene: TRBV7-6; CDR3 protein: CASSPPGQGFEQYF; CDR3 DNA: TGTGCCAGCAGCCCTCCGGGACAGGGGTTCGAGCAGTACTTC
clone size: NA; J gene: TRBJ2-7; D gene: TRBD2; V gene: TRBV5-4; CDR3 protein: CASSLTSGGGSYEQYF; CDR3 DNA: TGTGCCAGCAGCTTGACTTCGGGAGGGGGCTCCTACGAGCAGTACTTC
clone size: medium-sized; J gene: TRBJ1-2; D gene: NA; V gene: TRBV27; CDR3 protein: CASSLNPGTHYGYTF; CDR3 DNA: TGTGCCAGCAGTTTAAATCCGGGGACACACTATGGCTACACCTTC
clone size: NA; J gene: TRBJ2-5; D gene: NA; V gene: TRBV14; CDR3 protein: CASSQDLRGIQETQYF; CDR3 DNA: TGTGCCAGCAGCCAAGATCTGCGAGGAATCCAAGAGACCCAGTACTTC
clone size: NA; J gene: TRBJ1-5; D gene: NA; V gene: TRBV2; CDR3 protein: CASSEGTRPFQNQPQHF; CDR3 DNA: TGTGCCAGCAGTGAAGGGACAAGACCGTTCCAAAATCAGCCCCAGCATTTT
clone size: NA; J gene: TRBJ2-2; D gene: NA; V gene: TRBV14; CDR3 protein: CASSEDAVGDVDTGELFF; CDR3 DNA: TGTGCCAGCAGTGAAGATGCTGTAGGAGACGTCGACACCGGGGAGCTGTTTTTT
clone size: NA; J gene: TRBJ2-2; D gene: NA; V gene: TRBV7-2; CDR3 protein: CASSLPLSGSGELFF; CDR3 DNA: TGTGCCAGCAGCTTACCCCTTAGCGGAAGCGGGGAGCTGTTTTTT
clone size: NA; J gene: TRBJ2-1; D gene: TRBD2; V gene: TRBV7-2; CDR3 protein: CASAPTSFYNEQFF; CDR3 DNA: TGTGCCAGCGCCCCGACTAGCTTCTACAATGAGCAGTTCTTC
clone size: NA; J gene: TRBJ1-1; D gene: NA; V gene: TRBV4-3; CDR3 protein: CASSQDLKGLMNTEAFF; CDR3 DNA: TGCGCCAGCAGCCAAGATCTGAAGGGGTTAATGAACACTGAAGCTTTCTTT
clone size: NA; J gene: TRBJ2-1; D gene: NA; V gene: TRBV9; CDR3 protein: CASGGGSYNEQFF; CDR3 DNA: TGTGCCAGCGGGGGAGGTAGCTACAATGAGCAGTTCTTC
clone size: NA; J gene: TRBJ2-1; D gene: NA; V gene: TRBV13; CDR3 protein: CASSFGPGDEQFF; CDR3 DNA: TGTGCCAGCAGCTTCGGACCCGGGGATGAGCAGTTCTTC
clone size: NA; J gene: TRBJ1-2; D gene: TRBD1; V gene: TRBV10-3; CDR3 protein: CATRVENPGQSLWTGYTF; CDR3 DNA: TGTGCCACCCGGGTCGAAAACCCGGGACAGTCCCTCTGGACTGGCTACACCTTC
clone size: NA; J gene: TRBJ2-1; D gene: TRBD2; V gene: TRBV4-2; CDR3 protein: CASSRLSGNDAGEQFF; CDR3 DNA: TGTGCCAGCAGCCGACTTAGCGGGAACGATGCTGGTGAGCAGTTCTTC
clone size: NA; J gene: TRBJ2-7; D gene: TRBD2; V gene: TRBV5-1; CDR3 protein: CASSPTSSSAYEQYF; CDR3 DNA: TGCGCCAGCAGCCCGACTAGCTCGAGCGCCTACGAGCAGTACTTC
clone size: NA; J gene: TRBJ1-2; D gene: NA; V gene: TRBV28; CDR3 protein: CASSPRGEVYGYTF; CDR3 DNA: TGTGCCAGCAGCCCCCGTGGGGAGGTCTATGGCTACACCTTC
clone size: NA; J gene: TRBJ1-4; D gene: TRBD1; V gene: TRBV18; CDR3 protein: CASSQGQGREKLFF; CDR3 DNA: TGTGCCAGCTCACAAGGACAGGGGAGGGAAAAACTGTTTTTT
clone size: NA; J gene: TRBJ1-1; D gene: NA; V gene: TRBV11-3; CDR3 protein: CASSLEGGTEAFF; CDR3 DNA: TGTGCCAGCAGCTTAGAAGGGGGAACTGAAGCTTTCTTT
clone size: NA; J gene: TRBJ2-7; D gene: TRBD1; V gene: TRBV9; CDR3 protein: CASSPPSTGASEQYF; CDR3 DNA: TGTGCCAGCAGTCCTCCCTCGACAGGGGCGAGCGAGCAGTACTTC
clone size: NA; J gene: TRBJ2-7; D gene: TRBD2; V gene: TRBV28; CDR3 protein: CASGAGDALMREVSYEQYF; CDR3 DNA: TGTGCCAGCGGAGCAGGGGACGCCTTGATGCGGGAGGTCTCCTACGAGCAGTACTTC
clone size: NA; J gene: TRBJ1-1; D gene: NA; V gene: TRBV5-3; CDR3 protein: CARSSRHRDCEAFF; CDR3 DNA: TGTGCCAGAAGCTCCCGTCACCGGGATTGTGAAGCTTTCTTT
clone size: NA; J gene: TRBJ2-5; D gene: TRBD2; V gene: TRBV28; CDR3 protein: CASSFITSGRETQYF; CDR3 DNA: TGTGCCAGCAGTTTTATAACTAGCGGGAGAGAGACCCAGTACTTC
clone size: NA; J gene: TRBJ2-7; D gene: NA; V gene: TRBV2; CDR3 protein: CASVPGPYEQYF; CDR3 DNA: TGTGCCAGCGTCCCAGGGCCCTACGAGCAGTACTTC
clone size: NA; J gene: TRBJ1-4; D gene: TRBD1; V gene: TRBV6-6; CDR3 protein: CASSPDRGNNEKLFF; CDR3 DNA: TGTGCCAGCAGTCCGGACAGGGGAAATAATGAAAAACTGTTTTTT
clone size: NA; J gene: TRBJ1-1; D gene: NA; V gene: TRBV19; CDR3 protein: CASSIQDSTYTEAFF; CDR3 DNA: TGTGCCAGTAGTATTCAGGACAGTACCTACACTGAAGCTTTCTTT
clone size: NA; J gene: TRBJ1-1; D gene: NA; V gene: TRBV5-4; CDR3 protein: CASSFGPGPLNTEAFF; CDR3 DNA: TGTGCCAGCAGCTTTGGTCCTGGGCCCTTGAACACTGAAGCTTTCTTT
clone size: NA; J gene: TRBJ1-4; D gene: NA; V gene: TRBV19; CDR3 protein: CASLDGGFNEKLFF; CDR3 DNA: TGTGCCAGCTTGGACGGGGGGTTTAATGAAAAACTGTTTTTT
clone size: NA; J gene: TRBJ1-3; D gene: NA; V gene: TRBV9; CDR3 protein: CASSVRGSSGNTIYF; CDR3 DNA: TGTGCCAGCAGCGTAAGGGGGAGCTCTGGAAACACCATATATTTT
clone size: NA; J gene: TRBJ1-3; D gene: NA; V gene: TRBV5-6; CDR3 protein: CASSLGRGDGNTIYF; CDR3 DNA: TGTGCCAGCAGCTTGGGAAGGGGCGATGGAAACACCATATATTTT
clone size: NA; J gene: TRBJ2-7; D gene: TRBD2; V gene: TRBV18; CDR3 protein: CASSTASGRADEQYF; CDR3 DNA: TGTGCCAGCTCAACCGCTAGCGGGAGAGCGGACGAGCAGTACTTC
clone size: NA; J gene: TRBJ2-7; D gene: NA; V gene: TRBV7-2; CDR3 protein: CASSTRQDSYEQYF; CDR3 DNA: TGTGCCAGCAGCACCCGACAGGACTCCTACGAGCAGTACTTC
clone size: NA; J gene: TRBJ1-1; D gene: NA; V gene: TRBV19; CDR3 protein: CASSITGVTEAFF; CDR3 DNA: TGTGCCAGTAGTATTACGGGGGTGACTGAAGCTTTCTTT
clone size: NA; J gene: TRBJ1-1; D gene: NA; V gene: TRBV13; CDR3 protein: CASSPDTNTEAFF; CDR3 DNA: TGTGCCAGCAGCCCCGACACGAACACTGAAGCTTTCTTT
clone size: NA; J gene: TRBJ1-1; D gene: NA; V gene: TRBV9; CDR3 protein: CASSPRLGPNTEAFF; CDR3 DNA: TGTGCCAGCAGCCCCCGTTTGGGGCCGAACACTGAAGCTTTCTTT
clone size: NA; J gene: TRBJ2-1; D gene: TRBD2; V gene: TRBV7-9; CDR3 protein: CASSPLSGGGDNEQFF; CDR3 DNA: TGTGCCAGCAGCCCCCTAAGCGGGGGAGGGGACAATGAGCAGTTCTTC
clone size: NA; J gene: TRBJ1-2; D gene: TRBD1; V gene: TRBV10-3; CDR3 protein: CAISGQGSVWGYTF; CDR3 DNA: TGTGCCATCAGCGGACAGGGATCGGTTTGGGGCTACACCTTC